This section outlines one T cell receptor beta chain sequence together with its context. The antigen remains unidentified. This sample stems from a study of cytomegalovirus exposure and HLA in healthy donors. For the study at large: An early release of data contained some 80 million unique TCRs, which came from HLA-typed donors. General observations from the study: Among TCR beta chains, those listed as cytomegalovirus-associated numbered about 160. A few CMV-associated chains were confirmed in vitro to be specific for CMV antigens.

This CDR3 region has 15 residues. The V gene end was trimmed by 2 bases and the J gene end by 6 bases; junction bases not matched to a gene: 8. CDR1 is SGHRS and CDR2 is YFSETQ in the germline V gene. Both 60 Vbeta primers and 13 Jbeta primers went into the PCR. Some clones are missing from TCRdb's copy, which holds only in-frame ones; the method was immunoSEQ multiplex PCR. The sample lists about 110,000 clones; 82% were seen once. The specimen was PBMCs. This TCR was recovered from a man aged 25-45 years in good health and CMV-seropositive. The chain recombines TRBV5-1 with TRBJ2-7, with TRBD1 matching 10 bases. The DNA for the CDR3 is TGCGCCAGCAGCTTATCCCGCCGGGACAGGGGCGAGCAGTACTTC. Protein: CASSLSRRDRGEQYF.